This T cell receptor (beta chain) emerged from a study of blood T cell repertoires in COVID-19. Study details: Both acute and convalescent COVID-19 samples were obtained from the United States, Italy and Spain. T cells, B-cell-depleted T cells, or PBMCs provided the cDNA or gDNA that served as material.

Source study methods: Quantification of nucleated cells was approximated via reference gene primer amplification. Here immunoSEQ multiplex PCR was the method, and the copy in TCRdb shows in-frame clones only, minus some. V and J calls and clone size are given by that table; D and trimming were obtained from the DNA. The profile shows 200,000 or so clones, roughly 90% of them singletons. J gave up 8 bases and V 3 bases, and 5 bases lay outside the gene matches. Germline-derived CDR1 and CDR2 are KGHSH and LQKENI. The CDR3 is 13 amino acids. The sample comprised peripheral blood. This TCR derives from a woman aged 55-69 years with acute or convalescent COVID-19. The chain links TRBV18 to TRBJ1-2; 8 nucleotides match TRBD1. The CDR3: CASSPSRQGGYTF. The CDR3 nucleotides read TGTGCCAGCTCACCGTCTCGACAGGGGGGCTACACCTTC.